This TCR beta chain stems from a study of T cell responses to AZD1222 COVID-19 vaccine. The study's findings and limits: It should be noted that donors were predominantly white British and more often female, and clonal diversity was possibly underestimated.

TCRdb keeps only in-frame clones here, not all; method: immunoSEQ multiplex PCR. The data hold about 150,000 clones, with 93% observed a single time. Trimming removed 5 bases from V and 4 bases from J; junction bases left unmatched: 5. The CDR3 totals 14 residues. Germline CDR1 SGHAT, CDR2 FQDESV (reference sequence). A note on this clone: What it binds is unknown.

This TCR came from an adult in good health. Source: peripheral blood, taken on day 0 of AZD1222 vaccination. V usage is TRBV11-1 and J usage is TRBJ2-3, with TRBD2 matching 8 bases. DNA of the CDR3: TGTGCCAGCAGCCCCCGGACTAGCCCAGATACGCAGTATTTT. This encodes CASSPRTSPDTQYF.